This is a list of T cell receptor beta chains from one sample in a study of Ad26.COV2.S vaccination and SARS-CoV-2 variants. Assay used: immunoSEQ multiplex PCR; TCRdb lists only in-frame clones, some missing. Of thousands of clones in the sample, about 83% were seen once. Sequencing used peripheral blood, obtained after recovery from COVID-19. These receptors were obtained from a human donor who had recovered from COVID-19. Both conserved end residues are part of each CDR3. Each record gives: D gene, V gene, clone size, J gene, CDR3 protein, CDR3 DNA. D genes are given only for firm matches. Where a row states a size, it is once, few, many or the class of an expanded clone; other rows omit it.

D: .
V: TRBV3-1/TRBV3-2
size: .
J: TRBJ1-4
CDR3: CASSQRGAGEEEKLFF
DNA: TGTGCCAGCAGCCAAAGGGGCGCAGGGGAGGAGGAAAAACTGTTTTTT

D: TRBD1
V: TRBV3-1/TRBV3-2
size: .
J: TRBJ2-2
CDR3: CASSQAGQTNTGELFF
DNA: TGTGCCAGCAGCCAAGCGGGACAGACAAACACCGGGGAGCTGTTTTTT

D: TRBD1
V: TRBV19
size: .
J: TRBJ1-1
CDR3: CASSDRGRVGTEAFF
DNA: TGTGCCAGTAGTGACAGGGGGCGGGTAGGCACTGAAGCTTTCTTT

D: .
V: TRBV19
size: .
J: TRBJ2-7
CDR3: CASSKAVATYEQYF
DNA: TGTGCCAGTAGTAAAGCGGTTGCCACCTACGAGCAGTACTTC

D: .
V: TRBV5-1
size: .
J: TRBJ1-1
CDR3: CASSLPGGGRGGTEAFF
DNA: TGCGCCAGCAGCCTGCCGGGCGGGGGGCGAGGAGGGACTGAAGCTTTCTTT

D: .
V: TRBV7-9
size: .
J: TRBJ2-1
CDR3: CASSLDGVEQFF
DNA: TGTGCCAGCAGCTTAGATGGGGTTGAGCAGTTCTTC

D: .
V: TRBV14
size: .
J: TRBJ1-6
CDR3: CASSRRSWGGGNSPLHF
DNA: TGTGCCAGCAGCCGGAGGAGTTGGGGGGGTGGGAATTCACCCCTCCACTTT

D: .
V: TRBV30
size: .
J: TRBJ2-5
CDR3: CAWSVAGLGTQYF
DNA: TGTGCCTGGAGTGTCGCAGGGCTTGGGACCCAGTACTTC

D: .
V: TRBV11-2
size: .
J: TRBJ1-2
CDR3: CASTARGGNLYGYTF
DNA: TGTGCCAGCACCGCGCGAGGGGGGAACCTCTATGGCTACACCTTC

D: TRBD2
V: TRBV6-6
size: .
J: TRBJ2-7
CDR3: CASKPSGGNYEQYF
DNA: TGTGCCAGCAAGCCCAGCGGGGGGAACTACGAGCAGTACTTC

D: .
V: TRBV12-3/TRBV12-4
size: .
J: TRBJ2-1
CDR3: CASSFGPYNEQFF
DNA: TGTGCCAGCAGTTTCGGCCCTTACAATGAGCAGTTCTTC

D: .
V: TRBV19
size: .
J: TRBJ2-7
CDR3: CASSIGHGGSYEQYF
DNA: TGTGCCAGTAGTATAGGCCACGGTGGCTCCTACGAGCAGTACTTC

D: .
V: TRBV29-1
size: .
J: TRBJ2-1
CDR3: CSVTRPSYNEQFF
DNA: TGCAGCGTGACAAGACCCTCCTACAATGAGCAGTTCTTC

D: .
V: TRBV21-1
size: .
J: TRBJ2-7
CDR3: CASSKDGSGRGSYEQYF
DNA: TGTGCCAGCAGCAAAGATGGGTCGGGACGAGGATCCTACGAGCAGTACTTC

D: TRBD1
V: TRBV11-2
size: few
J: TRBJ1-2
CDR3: CASSLALDRGRGYTF
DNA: TGTGCCAGCAGCTTAGCCCTGGACAGGGGGCGAGGCTACACCTTC

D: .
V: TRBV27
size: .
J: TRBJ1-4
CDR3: CASSEDSGEKLFF
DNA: TGTGCCAGCAGCGAAGACAGTGGCGAAAAACTGTTTTTT

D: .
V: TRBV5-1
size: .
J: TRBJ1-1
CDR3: CASSLTRLGNTEAFF
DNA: TGCGCCAGCAGCCTTACTCGACTGGGGAACACTGAAGCTTTCTTT

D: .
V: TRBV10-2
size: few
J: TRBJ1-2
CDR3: CASSEPVLDTGMDYGYTF
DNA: TGCGCCAGCAGTGAGCCTGTATTGGACACCGGCATGGACTATGGCTACACCTTC

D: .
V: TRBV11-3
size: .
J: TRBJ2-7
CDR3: CASSLSAGEQYF
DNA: TGTGCCAGCAGCTTAAGCGCCGGCGAGCAGTACTTC

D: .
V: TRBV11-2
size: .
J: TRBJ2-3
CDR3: CASSLDGDSTDTQYF
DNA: TGTGCCAGCAGCTTAGATGGGGATAGCACAGATACGCAGTATTTT

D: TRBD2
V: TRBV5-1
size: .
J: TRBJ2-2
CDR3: CASSFKAGGRTGELFF
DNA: TGCGCCAGCAGCTTTAAAGCGGGAGGGCGGACCGGGGAGCTGTTTTTT

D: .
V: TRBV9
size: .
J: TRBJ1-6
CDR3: CASSPMEGSASPLHF
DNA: TGTGCCAGCAGCCCGATGGAGGGATCAGCTTCACCCCTCCACTTT

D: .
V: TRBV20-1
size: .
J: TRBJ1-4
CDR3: CSARQLGKLFF
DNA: TGCAGTGCTAGACAACTTGGAAAACTGTTTTTT

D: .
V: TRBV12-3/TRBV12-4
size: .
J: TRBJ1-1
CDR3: CASSLWTVTEAFF
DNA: TGTGCCAGCAGTTTATGGACAGTCACTGAAGCTTTCTTT

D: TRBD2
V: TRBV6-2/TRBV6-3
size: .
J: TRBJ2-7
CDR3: CASSRLAGDYEQYF
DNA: TGTGCCAGCAGTAGACTAGCGGGGGATTACGAGCAGTACTTC

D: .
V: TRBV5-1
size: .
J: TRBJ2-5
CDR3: CASSLVGHYQETQYF
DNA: TGCGCCAGCAGCTTGGTCGGGCACTACCAAGAGACCCAGTACTTC

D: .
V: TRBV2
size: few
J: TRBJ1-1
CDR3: CASSPALNTEAFF
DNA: TGTGCCAGCAGCCCAGCCCTGAACACTGAAGCTTTCTTT

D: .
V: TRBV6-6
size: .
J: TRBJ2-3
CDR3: CASSRRRGATSTDTQYF
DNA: TGTGCCAGCAGTCGCCGAAGGGGGGCGACTAGCACAGATACGCAGTATTTT

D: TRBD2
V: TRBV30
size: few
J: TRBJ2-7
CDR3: CAWTPSPGTTYEQYF
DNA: TGTGCCTGGACCCCCAGCCCGGGGACTACCTACGAGCAGTACTTC

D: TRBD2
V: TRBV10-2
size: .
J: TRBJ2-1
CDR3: CASNGLAGNEQFF
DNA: TGCGCCAGCAACGGACTAGCGGGGAATGAGCAGTTCTTC

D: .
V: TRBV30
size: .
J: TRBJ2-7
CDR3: CAWGFVYEQYF
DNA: TGTGCCTGGGGTTTCGTCTACGAGCAGTACTTC

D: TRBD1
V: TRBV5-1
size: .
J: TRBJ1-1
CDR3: CASSLGDRENTEAFF
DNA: TGCGCCAGCAGCTTGGGGGACAGGGAGAACACTGAAGCTTTCTTT

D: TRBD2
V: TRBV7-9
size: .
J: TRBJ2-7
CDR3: CASSPTGLANYEQYF
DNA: TGTGCCAGCAGCCCGACGGGACTAGCTAACTACGAGCAGTACTTC

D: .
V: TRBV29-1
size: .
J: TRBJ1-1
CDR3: CSVEGGVGTEAFF
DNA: TGCAGCGTTGAAGGGGGAGTAGGGACTGAAGCTTTCTTT

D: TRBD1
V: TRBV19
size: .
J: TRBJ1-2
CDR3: CASSRTGGYTF
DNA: TGTGCCAGTAGTAGGACAGGCGGCTACACCTTC

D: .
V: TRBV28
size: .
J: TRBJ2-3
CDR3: CASSLVGGAGDTQYF
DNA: TGTGCCAGCAGTTTGGTTGGCGGTGCCGGGGATACGCAGTATTTT

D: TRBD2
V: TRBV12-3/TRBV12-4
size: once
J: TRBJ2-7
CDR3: CASSLTSGYEQYF
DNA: TGTGCCAGCAGTTTGACTAGCGGCTACGAGCAGTACTTC

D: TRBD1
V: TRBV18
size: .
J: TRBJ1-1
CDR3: CASSPPTGSEAFF
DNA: TGTGCCAGCTCACCACCGACAGGGAGTGAAGCTTTCTTT

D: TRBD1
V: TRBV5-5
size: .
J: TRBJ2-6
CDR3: CASSPFTGGSGANVLTF
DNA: TGTGCCAGCAGCCCATTCACAGGGGGGAGTGGGGCCAACGTCCTGACTTTC

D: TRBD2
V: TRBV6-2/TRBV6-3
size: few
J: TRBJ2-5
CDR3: CASSYLAGGGETQYF
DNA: TGTGCCAGCAGTTACCTAGCGGGAGGAGGAGAGACCCAGTACTTC

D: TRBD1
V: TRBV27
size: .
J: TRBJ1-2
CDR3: CASSSEIGVGTGGLDGYTF
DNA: TGTGCCAGCAGTTCCGAGATTGGCGTCGGGACAGGGGGTCTGGATGGCTACACCTTC

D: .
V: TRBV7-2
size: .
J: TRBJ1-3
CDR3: CASSLGTTGNTIYF
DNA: TGTGCCAGCAGCTTGGGGACAACTGGAAACACCATATATTTT

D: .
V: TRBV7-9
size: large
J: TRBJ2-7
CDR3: CASSRSGTSQYEQYF
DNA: TGTGCCAGCAGCAGATCCGGGACGTCTCAGTACGAGCAGTACTTC

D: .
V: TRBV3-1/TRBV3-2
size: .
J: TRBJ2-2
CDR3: CASSQWGETGELFF
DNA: TGTGCCAGCAGCCAATGGGGGGAAACCGGGGAGCTGTTTTTT

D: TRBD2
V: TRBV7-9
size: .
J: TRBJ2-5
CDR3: CASVGGGAFETQYF
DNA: TGTGCCAGCGTCGGCGGGGGGGCCTTTGAGACCCAGTACTTC

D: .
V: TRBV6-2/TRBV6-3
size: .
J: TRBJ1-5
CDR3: CASSYSTSVYSNQPQHF
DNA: TGTGCCAGCAGTTACTCGACTTCGGTTTATAGCAATCAGCCCCAGCATTTT

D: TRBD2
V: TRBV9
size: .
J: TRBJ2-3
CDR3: CASSDGLAGETDTQYF
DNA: TGTGCCAGCAGCGACGGACTAGCGGGGGAGACAGATACGCAGTATTTT

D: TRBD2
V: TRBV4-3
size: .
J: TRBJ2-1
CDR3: CASSQEAGLSSYNEQFF
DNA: TGCGCCAGCAGCCAAGAAGCGGGGCTTAGCTCCTACAATGAGCAGTTCTTC

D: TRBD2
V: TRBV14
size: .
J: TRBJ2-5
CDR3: CASSPSGGPRETQYF
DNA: TGTGCCAGCAGCCCGTCGGGGGGGCCCCGGGAGACCCAGTACTTC

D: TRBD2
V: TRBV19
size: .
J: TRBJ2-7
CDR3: CASSASGTGSYEQYF
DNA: TGTGCCAGTAGTGCGAGCGGGACGGGTTCCTACGAGCAGTACTTC

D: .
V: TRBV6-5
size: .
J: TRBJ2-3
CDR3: CASSSMGDTDTQYF
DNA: TGTGCCAGCAGTTCTATGGGAGACACAGATACGCAGTATTTT

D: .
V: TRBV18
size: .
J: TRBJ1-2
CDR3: CASSPGPADGYTF
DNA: TGTGCCAGCTCACCCGGGCCTGCAGATGGCTACACCTTC

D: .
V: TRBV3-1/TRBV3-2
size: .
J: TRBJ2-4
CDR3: CASSFLDSVGAQYF
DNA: TGTGCCAGCAGCTTCCTTGACTCTGTGGGAGCTCAGTACTTC

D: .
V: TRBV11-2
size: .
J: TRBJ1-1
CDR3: CASSLGLGNTEAFF
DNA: TGTGCCAGCAGCTTAGGACTGGGAAACACTGAAGCTTTCTTT

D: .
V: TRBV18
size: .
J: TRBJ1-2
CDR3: CASSSYMGDYGYTF
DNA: TGTGCCAGCTCATCTTACATGGGGGACTATGGCTACACCTTC

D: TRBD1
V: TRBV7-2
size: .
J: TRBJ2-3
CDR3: CASSLEGGTGGTDTQYF
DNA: TGTGCCAGCAGCTTAGAGGGGGGGACAGGGGGCACAGATACGCAGTATTTT

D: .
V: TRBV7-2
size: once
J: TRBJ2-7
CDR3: CASSLKQGYEQYF
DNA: TGTGCCAGCAGCTTAAAACAGGGCTACGAGCAGTACTTC

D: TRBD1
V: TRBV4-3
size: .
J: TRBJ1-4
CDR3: CASSQKGQISEKLFF
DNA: TGCGCCAGCAGCCAAAAGGGACAGATCAGTGAAAAACTGTTTTTT

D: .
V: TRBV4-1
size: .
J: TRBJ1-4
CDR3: CASSQVSFSNEKLFF
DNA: TGCGCCAGCAGCCAAGTCAGCTTCTCTAATGAAAAACTGTTTTTT

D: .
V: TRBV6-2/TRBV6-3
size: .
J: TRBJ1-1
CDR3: CASSYPPRNTEAFF
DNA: TGTGCCAGCAGTTATCCACCGAGGAACACTGAAGCTTTCTTT